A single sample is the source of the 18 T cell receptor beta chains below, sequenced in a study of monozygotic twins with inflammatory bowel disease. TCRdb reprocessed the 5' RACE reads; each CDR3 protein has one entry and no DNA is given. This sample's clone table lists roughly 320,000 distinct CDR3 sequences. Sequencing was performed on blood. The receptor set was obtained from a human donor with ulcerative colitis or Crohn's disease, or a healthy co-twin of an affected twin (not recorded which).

The CDR3 spells CASTSVNSGANVLTF. This rearrangement joins TRBV3-1 to TRBJ2-6. There are 15 residues in the CDR3. The germline CDR1 and CDR2 sequences are LGHDT and YNNKEL (reference sequence).

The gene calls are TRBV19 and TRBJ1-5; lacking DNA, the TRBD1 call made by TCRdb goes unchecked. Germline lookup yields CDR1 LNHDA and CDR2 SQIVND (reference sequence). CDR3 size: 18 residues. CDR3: CASSDRGPTIDSNQPQHF.

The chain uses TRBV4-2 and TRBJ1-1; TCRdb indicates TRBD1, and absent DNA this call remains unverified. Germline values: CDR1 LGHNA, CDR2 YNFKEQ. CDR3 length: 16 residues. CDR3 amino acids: CASSRGASSEGTEAFF.

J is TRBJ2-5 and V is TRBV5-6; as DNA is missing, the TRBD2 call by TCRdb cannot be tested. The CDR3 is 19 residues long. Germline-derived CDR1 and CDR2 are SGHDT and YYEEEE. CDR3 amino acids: CASSLAKRFSGRLIETQYF.

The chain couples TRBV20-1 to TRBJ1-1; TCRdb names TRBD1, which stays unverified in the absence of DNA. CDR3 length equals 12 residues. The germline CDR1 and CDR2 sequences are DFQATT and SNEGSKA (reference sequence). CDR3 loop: CSALDKRTEAFF.

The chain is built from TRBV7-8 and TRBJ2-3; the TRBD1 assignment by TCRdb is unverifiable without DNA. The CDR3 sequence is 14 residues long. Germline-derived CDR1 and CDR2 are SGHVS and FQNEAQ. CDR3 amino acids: CASSLRQAPDTQYF.

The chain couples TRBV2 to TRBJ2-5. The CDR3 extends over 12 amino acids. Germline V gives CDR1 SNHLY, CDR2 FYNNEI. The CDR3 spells CASSEIQETQYF.

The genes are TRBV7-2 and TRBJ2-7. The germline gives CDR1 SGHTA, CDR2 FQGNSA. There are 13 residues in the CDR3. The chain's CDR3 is CASSLGRVDEQYF.

The CDR3 sequence: CRVWGGYNEQFF. The J gene is TRBJ2-1, the V gene TRBV20-1; no DNA is available, so the TRBD1 call from TCRdb remains unchecked. Germline values: CDR1 DFQATT, CDR2 SNEGSKA (reference sequence). This CDR3 region has 12 residues.

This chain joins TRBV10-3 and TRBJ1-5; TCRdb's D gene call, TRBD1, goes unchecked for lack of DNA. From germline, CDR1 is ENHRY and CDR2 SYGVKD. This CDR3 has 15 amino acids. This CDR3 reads CAISESRGSNQPQHF.

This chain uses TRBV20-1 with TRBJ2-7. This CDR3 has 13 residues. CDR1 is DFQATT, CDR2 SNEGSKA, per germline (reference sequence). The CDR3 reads CSASYSSNSEQHF.

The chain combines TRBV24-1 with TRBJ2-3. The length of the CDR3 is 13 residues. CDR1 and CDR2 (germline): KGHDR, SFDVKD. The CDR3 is CATSIEVEDTQYF.

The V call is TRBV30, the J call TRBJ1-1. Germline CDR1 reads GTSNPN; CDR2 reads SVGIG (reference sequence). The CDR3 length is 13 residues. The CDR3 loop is CAWSVGFSVSAFF. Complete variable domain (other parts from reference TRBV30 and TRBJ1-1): SQTIHQWPATLVQPVGSPLSLECTVEGTSNPNLYWYRQAAGRGLQLLFYSVGIGQISSEVPQNLSASRPQDRQFILSSKKLLLSDSGFYLCAWSVGFSVSAFFGQGTRLTVV.

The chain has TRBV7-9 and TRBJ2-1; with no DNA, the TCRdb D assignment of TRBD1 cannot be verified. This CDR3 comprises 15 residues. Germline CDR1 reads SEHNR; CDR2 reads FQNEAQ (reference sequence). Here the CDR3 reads CASSPTDRGNNEQFF.

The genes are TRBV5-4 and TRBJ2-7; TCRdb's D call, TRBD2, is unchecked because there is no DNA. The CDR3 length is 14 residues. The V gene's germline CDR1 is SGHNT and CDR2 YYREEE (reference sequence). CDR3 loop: CASSNGMVPYEQYF.

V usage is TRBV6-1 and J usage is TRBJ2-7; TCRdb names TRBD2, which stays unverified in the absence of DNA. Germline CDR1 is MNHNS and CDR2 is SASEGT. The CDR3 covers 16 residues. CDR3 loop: CASKRGGGLAGVGQYF.

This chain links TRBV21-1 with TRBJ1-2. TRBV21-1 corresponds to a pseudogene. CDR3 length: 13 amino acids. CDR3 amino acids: CASRGGADYGYTF.

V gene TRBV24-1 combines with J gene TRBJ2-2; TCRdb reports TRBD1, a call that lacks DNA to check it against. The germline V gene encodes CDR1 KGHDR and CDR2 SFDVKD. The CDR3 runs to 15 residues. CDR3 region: CATSDYRGRTGELFF.